This TCR beta chain was identified in a study of cytomegalovirus exposure and HLA in healthy donors. Overall study results and limits: In a later analysis, at a false discovery rate of 0.05, some 17,000 TCR beta sequences were associated with HLA alleles. TCR beta sequences reportedly predicted most subjects' HLA-A and HLA-B alleles accurately. According to reports, the classifier identified cytomegalovirus status with high specificity and sensitivity. In vitro testing confirmed a few CMV-associated chains as specific for CMV antigens.

A word on this clone: Its antigen is undetermined.

Germline V lookup: CDR1 GTSNPN, CDR2 SVGIG (reference sequence). This CDR3 has 11 residues. It was with 60 Vbeta and 13 Jbeta primers that the PCR ran. The method was immunoSEQ multiplex PCR; TCRdb's version includes in-frame clones alone and lacks a portion of them. Of 180,000 or so clones detected, 75% to 90% appear once; the ten largest clones hold less than 1.5%. This chain links TRBV30 with TRBJ1-1; tentatively, D is TRBD1 (5 bases). Sequencing input: PBMCs. This TCR derives from a girl aged 5 to 17 in good health and CMV-seropositive. CDR3 in DNA: TGTGCGTCAGGCTTCAGGGCTGAAGCTTTCTTT. Translated, it gives CASGFRAEAFF.